The 5 T cell receptor beta chains below come from one sample, sequenced in a study of shared clonotypes between healthy human individuals. CD45RO-negative, CCR7-positively selected cells formed the naive CD8 fraction, excluding terminally differentiated effector memory CD45RA+ cells. This table comes from immunoSEQ multiplex PCR, and its TCRdb copy is limited to in-frame clones, with some not included. This table holds approximately 1.9 million clones, around 93% found once. Sequencing was carried out using naive CD8+ T cells from PBMCs. These receptors were obtained from a man between 18 and 35 years old in good health. Some clones in this sample may be carry-over from other donors' samples.

The rearrangement joins TRBV9 to TRBJ2-7; TRBD2 aligns across 8 bases. The germline gives CDR1 SGDLS, CDR2 YYNGEE. The V segment lost 0 bases and the J segment 5 bases; nucleotides outside the gene matches: 1. The CDR3 is 13 amino acids. The chain's CDR3 is CASSVGTSHEQYF. DNA for the CDR3: TGTGCCAGCAGCGTAGGGACTAGCCACGAGCAGTACTTC. Combining the CDR3 with reference TRBV9 and TRBJ2-7 gives the whole variable domain DSGVTQTPKHLITATGQRVTLRCSPRSGDLSVYWYQQSLDQGLQFLIQYYNGEERAKGNILERFSAQQFPDLHSELNLSSLELGDSALYFCASSVGTSHEQYFGPGTRLTVT.

This rearrangement joins TRBV5-6 to TRBJ2-2, with D tentatively TRBD2 (6 bases). The CDR3 is 17 residues long. Per germline, CDR1 SGHDT and CDR2 YYEEEE. V gave up 3 bases and J gave up 1 base, with 16 bases separating them. The CDR3 here is CASSWGPGRENTGELFF. CDR3 DNA: TGTGCCAGCAGCTGGGGACCTGGGCGGGAGAACACCGGGGAGCTGTTTTTT.

The rearrangement links TRBV5-1 to TRBJ2-7, with D unclear. The CDR3 is 17 residues long. In germline, CDR1 is SGHRS, CDR2 YFSETQ. V was shortened by 0 bases and J by 1 base, with 17 bases between the two germline ends. This CDR3 reads CASSLAVWAEESYEQYF. The DNA for the CDR3 is TGCGCCAGCAGCTTGGCCGTTTGGGCAGAAGAGTCCTACGAGCAGTACTTC.

This chain joins TRBV10-3 and TRBJ2-7; 11 bases are a match to TRBD2. Per the germline V gene, CDR1 is ENHRY and CDR2 is SYGVKD. The CDR3 loop spans 15 amino acids. V dropped 6 bases and J dropped 0; count of bases not matched to a gene: 4. The CDR3 here is CAIRAGLADSYEQYF. The CDR3 DNA reads TGTGCCATCAGGGCGGGACTAGCGGACTCCTACGAGCAGTACTTC.

The gene calls are TRBV6-5 and TRBJ2-2; D remains ambiguous. Germline values: CDR1 MNHEY, CDR2 SVGAGI. V lost 6 bases and J lost 6, with 14 bases in between. The CDR3 is 14 amino acids. CDR3 sequence reads: CASSPMGSAGELFF. In DNA, the CDR3 is TGTGCCAGCAGCCCGATGGGCTCGGCCGGGGAGCTGTTTTTT.